The clone carrying this TCR beta chain has at least ten counts. Its antigen is not identified. The CDR3 runs 17 residues. The germline V gene encodes CDR1 MNHEY and CDR2 SVGAGI. The ends were cut back, 2 bases at V and 5 bases at J, with 18 bases in the middle. From the reads, TCRdb called clonotypes with MiXCR, one entry per CDR3 protein. The sample contains hundreds of thousands of distinct CDR3 sequences, around 32% of which appear only once. This specimen comes from a study of T cell repertoires in cytomegalovirus infection. The wider study: The authors used CMV epitopes that were HLA-C-restricted (recently identified) and HLA-B-restricted (well studied). Points from the study as a whole: Accumulated public TCR beta family frequency recognized individuals carrying CMV together with the relevant HLA.

The specimen comprised cultured CD8+ T cells from PBMCs, sampled from culture after CMV antigen stimulation. The J gene is TRBJ1-4, the V gene TRBV6-5; D is unresolved. This receptor was obtained from a human donor in good health (CMV status not recorded). Some clones in this sample may be carry-over from other donors' samples. CDR3 nucleotide sequence: TGTGCCAGCAGTTACCTTTTCCCCGACCGTTCAAATGAAAAACTGTTTTTT. It yields the protein CASSYLFPDRSNEKLFF.